The 20 T cell receptor beta chains presented below share a single source sample, sequenced in a study of beta chain features in type 1 diabetes. Notes on the study in general: Type 1 diabetes patients had moderately but significantly shorter TCRB CDR3s in all four CD4+ subsets.

TCRB transcripts that were expressed got sequenced, as all of the isolated RNA had been reverse transcribed. Profiled with immunoSEQ multiplex PCR; TCRdb holds only in-frame clones, not every one. This table has more than 550,000 clones, over 12% appearing once. The antigens these receptors bind are not known. The specimen was naive CD4+ T cells from blood. These receptors were collected from a man younger than 30 with type 1 diabetes.

The CDR3 DNA reads TGTGCCAGCAGCCTCCTCTCGGGGTTTGGTAAGGGTGGCTACACCTTC. Translation gives CASSLLSGFGKGGYTF. V and J are TRBV7-2 and TRBJ1-2; D remains unclear. This CDR3 contains 16 residues. V dropped 5 bases and J dropped 7 bases, with 23 bases sitting between them. In germline, CDR1 is SGHTA, CDR2 FQGNSA.

The chain joins TRBV7-3 to TRBJ2-5, with 9 bases aligning to TRBD1. V lost 5 bases and J lost 2; bases outside the gene matches: 6. In germline, CDR1 is SGHTA, CDR2 FQGTGA. This CDR3 region has 15 residues. This CDR3 is CASSPGTGSQETQYF. DNA for the CDR3: TGTGCCAGCAGCCCCGGGACAGGGTCTCAAGAGACCCAGTACTTC.

This clone was observed a handful of times. This sequence joins TRBV7-8 and TRBJ2-7; 7 bases align to TRBD1. CDR1 is SGHVS, CDR2 FQNEAQ, per germline. J lost 6 bases, V lost 5 bases, and 1 base had no gene match. The CDR3 consists of 11 residues. The CDR3 nucleotides read TGTGCCAGCAGCCAGGGGGTCGAGCAGTACTTC. It yields the protein CASSQGVEQYF.

J is TRBJ2-7 and V is TRBV28; a weak D match, TRBD1 (6 bases). The CDR3 is made up of 14 amino acids. Trimming took off 6 bases at V and 0 bases at J, with 12 bases between the two ends. The germline V gene encodes CDR1 MDHEN and CDR2 SYDVKM. The DNA for the CDR3 is TGTGCCAGCAGAGGGACAAGGAGCTCCTACGAGCAGTACTTC. Translated, it gives CASRGTRSSYEQYF.

This clone has only a few counts. The chain joins TRBV7-9 to TRBJ1-2; no clear D gene. With 5 bases removed from V and 6 bases from J, the gap between germline ends came to 10 bases. This CDR3 comprises 12 residues. The germline V gene has CDR1 SEHNR and CDR2 FQNEAQ (reference sequence). CDR3: CASSPRVDGYTF. The CDR3 DNA sequence: TGTGCCAGCAGCCCCCGCGTGGATGGCTACACCTTC.

This clone was detected a few times. V usage is TRBV4-1 and J usage is TRBJ1-4; 7 nucleotides align to TRBD1. This CDR3 contains 15 residues. Losses at the gene ends were 2 bases for V and 5 bases for J; bases not matched to a gene: 5. Germline V gene lookup returns CDR1 MGHRA and CDR2 YSYEKL. CDR3 sequence (DNA): TGCGCCAGCAGCCAAAACAGGGGAGGAAATGAAAAACTGTTTTTT. Encoded protein: CASSQNRGGNEKLFF.

This clone has more than one count but fewer than ten. The chain carries TRBV30 and TRBJ2-5; 7 positions agree with TRBD2. V was clipped by 1 base and J by 3 bases; unmatched bases: 8. The CDR3 contains 15 residues. The germline gives CDR1 GTSNPN, CDR2 SVGIG (reference sequence). In DNA, the CDR3 is TGTGCCTGGAGTGAGCTGGGAGGGTGGGAAGAGACCCAGTACTTC. Its protein is CAWSELGGWEETQYF.

This clone was detected only a few times. The identical CDR3 is also encoded by other nucleotide sequences in the sample. The rearrangement uses TRBV7-2 and TRBJ1-2, with D unclear. The germline V gene encodes CDR1 SGHTA and CDR2 FQGNSA. There are 12 residues in the CDR3. Trimming left V 3 bases short and J 4 bases short, with 6 bases between. The CDR3 sequence: CASSLAVYGYTF. The CDR3 DNA is TGTGCCAGCAGCTTGGCCGTCTATGGCTACACCTTC.

In this sample, this clone turned up a few times. V gene TRBV15 combines with J gene TRBJ2-6; D possibly corresponds to TRBD2 (5 bases). Germline CDR1 and CDR2: LNHNV and YYDKDF (reference sequence). The CDR3 length is 17 residues. V gave up 1 base and J gave up 0 bases, with 10 bases separating them. The CDR3 region has the DNA TGTGCCACCAGCAGAGGAGGGCAACCCTCTGGGGCCAACGTCCTGACTTTC. Translation: CATSRGGQPSGANVLTF.

This clone was seen more than once but under ten times. This chain connects TRBV6-6 to TRBJ1-1; tentative D call: TRBD1 (5 bases). Germline values: CDR1 MNHNY, CDR2 SVGAGI (reference sequence). The CDR3 is made up of 14 amino acids. V lost 1 base, J lost 1 base, and 7 bases lay in between. The CDR3 region is CASSYLGQNTEAFF. For the CDR3, the DNA is TGTGCCAGCAGTTACTTGGGGCAGAACACTGAAGCTTTCTTT.

With regard to this clone: The sample has other DNA sequences that encode this CDR3 too. The chain carries TRBV7-2 and TRBJ1-1; TRBD1 aligns across 8 bases. The CDR3 is 14 amino acids. CDR1 SGHTA and CDR2 FQGNSA come from the germline V gene. The ends lost 5 bases at V and 2 bases at J; junction bases unmatched: 4. CDR3 sequence (DNA): TGTGCCAGCAGCCTAGGACAGGGAAACACTGAAGCTTTCTTT. Protein: CASSLGQGNTEAFF.

V usage is TRBV11-2 and J usage is TRBJ2-1; the match to TRBD1 covers 8 bases. CDR1 and CDR2 (germline): SGHAT, FQNNGV. The CDR3 is made up of 15 amino acids. The J segment lost 2 bases and the V segment lost 1 base, leaving 1 base of the junction unmatched. Written as DNA, the CDR3 is TGTGCCAGCAGCTTAGGGACAGGGACCTACAATGAGCAGTTCTTC. Translation gives CASSLGTGTYNEQFF.

V and J are TRBV27 and TRBJ2-7; TRBD2 matches 8 bases. CDR3 length: 15 amino acids. Germline V lookup: CDR1 MNHEY, CDR2 SMNVEV (reference sequence). V shed 6 bases and J 6 bases; nucleotides not matched to a gene: 13. The CDR3 DNA is TGTGCCAGCAGAAGAGCGAGCGGGAGCCAACCCGAGCAGTACTTC. This translates into CASRRASGSQPEQYF.

CDR3 nucleotides: TGTGCCAGCAGCCAAGTACAGGCTAGCGGGGGGACGAATGAGCAGTTCTTC. Translated: CASSQVQASGGTNEQFF. This chain uses TRBV4-2 with TRBJ2-1; 11 bases agree with TRBD2. V was clipped by 1 base and J by 7 bases; unmatched bases: 9. The CDR3 sequence is 17 residues long. Germline CDR1 reads LGHNA; CDR2 reads YNFKEQ.

The chain is built from TRBV30 and TRBJ2-7; 8 bases are shared with TRBD1. CDR1 and CDR2 (germline): GTSNPN, SVGIG (reference sequence). The CDR3 extends over 12 amino acids. After removal of 5 bases from V and 2 bases from J, the junction contained 2 bases not matched to a gene. CDR3 protein: CAWGQGTYEQYF. The CDR3 nucleotides read TGTGCCTGGGGACAGGGTACCTACGAGCAGTACTTC.

V usage is TRBV18 and J usage is TRBJ2-5; 9 nucleotides align to TRBD1. The CDR3 length is 15 residues. The junction had 5 bases not matched to a gene; V was cut back by 2 bases and J by 4 bases. In germline, CDR1 is KGHSH, CDR2 LQKENI. The CDR3 protein is CASSPGTGYRETQYF. The DNA of the CDR3 is TGTGCCAGCTCACCAGGGACAGGGTATCGAGAGACCCAGTACTTC.

This clone has just a few counts. The sample carries other DNA sequences with the same CDR3. The chain links TRBV18 to TRBJ2-7; TRBD1 aligns across 7 bases. The CDR3 spans 14 residues. After removal of 2 bases from V and 3 bases from J, the junction contained 4 bases not matched to a gene. Germline V gene lookup returns CDR1 KGHSH and CDR2 LQKENI. In DNA form, the CDR3 reads TGTGCCAGCTCACCATCGACAGGGCTCTACGAGCAGTACTTC. Residues: CASSPSTGLYEQYF.

In its sample, this clone was seen a few times. The chain carries TRBV6-6 and TRBJ1-1, with unresolved D. CDR3 length: 13 amino acids. V was clipped by 5 bases and J by 1 base, with 8 bases between them. Per germline, CDR1 MNHNY and CDR2 SVGAGI (reference sequence). This chain's CDR3 is CASSNTGNTEAFF. In DNA form, the CDR3 reads TGTGCCAGCAGTAATACTGGGAACACTGAAGCTTTCTTT.

The chain couples TRBV29-1 to TRBJ2-1, with D hard to call. The length of the CDR3 is 14 residues. Trimming stripped 2 bases from V and 5 bases from J, with 13 bases between. The V gene's germline CDR1 is SQVTM and CDR2 ANQGSEA. The CDR3 DNA sequence: TGCAGCGTTGAACGGTCAGTTAGAGACAATGAGCAGTTCTTC. Translated, it gives CSVERSVRDNEQFF.

There are a few counts of this clone. This sequence joins TRBV7-2 and TRBJ1-5; no clear D gene. The CDR3 contains 12 residues. Germline V gene sequence: CDR1 SGHTA, CDR2 FQGNSA. V was shortened by 1 base and J by 9 bases, with 7 bases between the two germline ends. CDR3 coding DNA: TGTGCCAGCAGCTTAGACACGGGGCCCCAGCATTTT. Residues: CASSLDTGPQHF.